The clone carrying this T cell receptor beta chain has only one observation. Its specificity is not known. The CDR3 contains 17 residues. The protocol was immunoSEQ multiplex PCR, while the TCRdb copy is restricted to in-frame clones and leaves out a portion. Counted here are roughly 150,000 clones, around nine tenths occurring once; the ten biggest clones make up approximately 2.4%. The donors were members of the validation cohort comprising over a hundred subjects, separate from the roughly 690-subject first cohort. The source of the sample is a study of cytomegalovirus exposure and HLA in healthy donors. Study findings and constraints: Associated with cytomegalovirus, according to the listing, were some 150 TCR beta chains. TCR sequences were mostly rare, though some public TCRs occurred in many donors.

Specimen: PBMCs. V is TRBV1 and J is TRBJ2-3; the table's D call, TRBD1, has no DNA check behind it. TRBV1 is a pseudogene segment. This receptor was identified in a woman younger than 35 in good health and CMV-seronegative. Here the CDR3 reads CTSSQDSGALSTDTQYF. Written as DNA, the CDR3 is TGCACCAGCAGCCAAGATTCAGGGGCTTTAAGCACAGATACGCAGTATTTT.